These 27 T cell receptor beta chains were sequenced from one sample in a study of blood T cell repertoires in COVID-19. Generated by immunoSEQ multiplex PCR, the TCRdb table keeps only in-frame clones and is missing some. The sample consists of hundreds of thousands of clones, roughly 87% of them appearing once. Sequencing was carried out using PBMCs or T cells enriched from blood (not recorded which). Receptors originate from a woman in her 30s who had recovered from COVID-19.

The chain is built from TRBV21-1 and TRBJ1-6; TRBD1, the D gene given by the table, was not confirmed from the DNA. TRBV21-1 is designated a pseudogene. This CDR3 region has 18 residues. The CDR3 region is CASSKVSGTRKGNSPLHF. The CDR3 coding sequence is TGTGCCAGCAGCAAAGTCTCCGGGACACGGAAGGGTAATTCACCCCTCCACTTT.

The chain has TRBV18 and TRBJ1-2; the D is unclear. The V and J ends lost 0 bases and 3 bases respectively, with 8 bases between them. This CDR3 contains 14 residues. CDR1 is KGHSH, CDR2 LQKENI, per germline. The CDR3 DNA sequence: TGTGCCAGCTCACCACCGTTCCGGGACTATGGCTACACCTTC. Translated: CASSPPFRDYGYTF.

This chain uses TRBV6-2 or TRBV6-3 with TRBJ2-5; D remains unclear. CDR3 length: 14 residues. With 2 bases removed from V and 2 bases from J, the gap between germline ends came to 9 bases. Germline V lookup: CDR1 MNHEY, CDR2 SVGEGT. The CDR3 coding sequence is TGTGCCAGCAGTTACGAGCTAGTACAAGAGACCCAGTACTTC. It specifies CASSYELVQETQYF.

The chain joins TRBV6-4 to TRBJ1-5; D unclear. Trimming left V 0 bases short and J 4 bases short, with 10 bases between. There are 15 residues in the CDR3. Germline V gene sequence: CDR1 MRHNA, CDR2 SNTAGT. The CDR3 nucleotides are TGTGCCAGCAGTGACTCGGCGGGGATAAATCAGCCCCAGCATTTT. It codes for CASSDSAGINQPQHF.

The rearrangement uses TRBV28 and TRBJ1-1; D unclear. This CDR3 comprises 13 residues. The germline V gene encodes CDR1 MDHEN and CDR2 SYDVKM. V lost 1 base and J lost 4, with 7 bases in between. The CDR3 nucleotides read TGTGCCAGCAGTTTATTCAGGTTCACTGAAGCTTTCTTT. Translated, it gives CASSLFRFTEAFF.

This clone was seen just once. The V and J genes are TRBV19 and TRBJ1-6, with D maybe TRBD1 (6 bases). The germline V gene has CDR1 LNHDA and CDR2 SQIVND (reference sequence). Between the trimmed V and J ends, which lost 6 bases and 5 bases, there was a span of 14 bases. The CDR3 is 15 residues long. The CDR3 spells CASSPQGHDNSPLHF. The CDR3, as DNA: TGTGCCAGTAGCCCACAGGGACATGATAATTCACCCCTCCACTTT.

The chain's CDR3 is CASSPGGERVTEAFF. The CDR3 coding sequence is TGTGCCAGTAGTCCGGGAGGGGAGCGAGTCACTGAAGCTTTCTTT. The chain couples TRBV19 to TRBJ1-1; tentatively, D is TRBD1 (5 bases). CDR3 length equals 15 residues. Trimming left V 5 bases short and J 4 bases short, with 17 bases between. Germline values: CDR1 LNHDA, CDR2 SQIVND (reference sequence).

J is TRBJ2-5 and V is TRBV12-5; maybe TRBD2 (6 bases). The CDR3 loop spans 17 amino acids. The V end lost 7 bases, the J end lost 1 base, and 22 bases lay between the germline ends. Looked up from germline, CDR1 is LGHNT and CDR2 is FRNRAP. The CDR3 region is CASVLHGTPGPQETQYF. CDR3 sequence (DNA): TGTGCTAGTGTCCTTCACGGGACTCCCGGCCCCCAAGAGACCCAGTACTTC.

As for this clone: At one of its ends the junction is not consistent with the germline gene, which may arise from a read error. The genes are TRBV6-4 and TRBJ2-3; D possibly corresponds to TRBD2 (6 bases). The CDR3 sequence is 13 residues long. Germline values: CDR1 MRHNA, CDR2 SNTAGT. The CDR3 DNA reads TGTGCCAGCAGTCCCACTAGCAAAGATACGCAGTATTTT. Its translation: CASSPTSKDTQYF.

This chain uses TRBV3-1 (or the pseudogene TRBV3-2) with TRBJ2-5; 15 nucleotides agree with TRBD2. Germline loops: CDR1 LGHDT, CDR2 YNNKEL (reference sequence). J lost 0 bases, V lost 4 bases, and 9 bases had no gene match. The CDR3 covers 19 residues. The CDR3 reads CASSPPGLAGGAYQETQYF. The CDR3 bases are TGTGCCAGCAGCCCTCCGGGACTAGCGGGGGGCGCGTACCAAGAGACCCAGTACTTC.

CDR3 amino acids: CASSRHIGRAFF. As DNA, the CDR3 is TGTGCCAGCAGTCGACATATAGGTCGAGCTTTCTTT. The genes are TRBV27 and TRBJ1-1; D gene uncertain. This CDR3 spans 12 amino acids. Trimming shortened V by 5 bases and J by 10 bases, and 14 bases separated the two germline ends. Germline CDR1 reads MNHEY; CDR2 reads SMNVEV (reference sequence).

V and J are TRBV14 and TRBJ2-7; D gene unclear. Germline loops: CDR1 SGHDN, CDR2 FVKESK. V was shortened by 3 bases and J by 3 bases, with 9 bases between the two germline ends. There are 13 residues in the CDR3. CDR3 in amino acids: CASSQRLNYEQYF. The CDR3 DNA follows: TGTGCCAGCAGCCAGCGCCTAAACTACGAGCAGTACTTC.

The chain has TRBV5-4 and TRBJ1-5, with D hard to call. The length of the CDR3 is 17 residues. Germline values: CDR1 SGHNT, CDR2 YYREEE (reference sequence). Trimming shortened V by 4 bases and J by 6 bases, and 23 bases separated the two germline ends. The CDR3 reads CASSHPLRIRIGQPQHF. For the CDR3, the DNA is TGTGCCAGCAGCCACCCCCTGCGGATAAGGATCGGTCAGCCCCAGCATTTT.

CDR3 nucleotide sequence: TGTGCCAGTAGTATTTTCGGCAGGGCTCATCAGCCCCAGCATTTT. Translating it yields CASSIFGRAHQPQHF. This rearrangement joins TRBV19 to TRBJ1-5; tentative D call: TRBD1 (5 bases). Germline loops: CDR1 LNHDA, CDR2 SQIVND (reference sequence). The CDR3 has 15 amino acids. The ends were cut back, 3 bases at V and 5 bases at J, with 14 bases in the middle.

The chain uses TRBV7-9 and TRBJ2-7; tentative D call: TRBD2 (6 bases). V was cut by 5 bases and J by 3 bases, with 17 bases left in between. Germline loops: CDR1 SEHNR, CDR2 FQNEAQ (reference sequence). This CDR3 has 15 amino acids. The CDR3 DNA sequence: TGTGCCAGCAGCATGACTAGGGGACTTTTCTACGAGCAGTACTTC. Translated, it gives CASSMTRGLFYEQYF.

The chain couples TRBV7-5 to TRBJ1-5. TRBV7-5 is deemed a pseudogene. CDR3 length equals 18 residues. The chain's CDR3 is CVRTRSAMGGGGHQPQHF. In nucleotides, the CDR3 is TGTGTCAGAACCCGTTCCGCGATGGGGGGTGGAGGACATCAGCCCCAGCATTTT.

The rearrangement uses TRBV5-1 and TRBJ1-2, with 7 bases that match TRBD1. The CDR3 runs to 12 residues. V was pared by 8 bases and J by 4 bases, with 5 bases of the junction left unmatched. The germline V gene has CDR1 SGHRS and CDR2 YFSETQ. As DNA, the CDR3 is TGCGCCAGTCGACAGGGCGGCTATGGCTACACCTTC. Residues: CASRQGGYGYTF.

The rearrangement uses TRBV19 and TRBJ1-5, with TRBD1 matching 9 bases. J lost 5 bases, V lost 7 bases, and 12 bases had no gene match. This CDR3 has 16 amino acids. In germline, CDR1 is LNHDA, CDR2 SQIVND (reference sequence). The CDR3 coding sequence is TGTGCCAGTAAACGAGTCCGGGACAGGGAAGATCAGCCCCAGCATTTT. It is translated as CASKRVRDREDQPQHF.

The table lists this clone with a count of one. This chain links TRBV29-1 with TRBJ1-1; TRBD1 might be the D (6 bases). CDR1 is SQVTM and CDR2 is ANQGSEA in the germline V gene. V dropped 5 bases and J dropped 2 bases, with 12 bases sitting between them. This CDR3 contains 13 residues. The chain's CDR3 is CSVLTGPNTEAFF. The CDR3 nucleotides are TGCAGCGTTCTGACAGGCCCAAACACTGAAGCTTTCTTT.

This rearrangement joins TRBV27 to TRBJ1-2; 9 nucleotides line up with TRBD1. V dropped 3 bases and J dropped 7; count of bases not matched to a gene: 6. The germline gives CDR1 MNHEY, CDR2 SMNVEV (reference sequence). This CDR3 contains 14 residues. Written as DNA, the CDR3 is TGTGCCAGCAGTTTGGACAGGGGTTCGGCTGGCTACACCTTC. Its protein is CASSLDRGSAGYTF.

The rearrangement uses TRBV12-3 or TRBV12-4 and TRBJ2-5; D is undetermined. V shed 3 bases and J shed 2 bases, with 4 bases lying between them. This CDR3 contains 12 residues. The chain's CDR3 is CASSFHQETQYF. CDR3 DNA sequence: TGTGCCAGCAGTTTTCATCAAGAGACCCAGTACTTC.

This clone was detected only a few times. The chain employs TRBV29-1 and TRBJ2-4; D perhaps matches TRBD1 (6 bases). This CDR3 comprises 11 residues. V gave up 2 bases and J gave up 8 bases, with 7 bases separating them. CDR1 SQVTM and CDR2 ANQGSEA come from the germline V gene. The CDR3 here is CSVEQGYIQYF. DNA of the CDR3: TGCAGCGTTGAACAGGGGTACATTCAGTACTTC.

The chain employs TRBV5-1 and TRBJ2-1, with TRBD2 identical over 7 bases. Trimming at V came to 0 bases and at J to 5 bases, leaving 8 bases not matched to a gene. Germline CDR1 and CDR2: SGHRS and YFSETQ. The CDR3 extends over 16 amino acids. CDR3 sequence (DNA): TGCGCCAGCAGCTTGGCCGGCGGGAGAAGGGACAATGAGCAGTTCTTC. Translating it yields CASSLAGGRRDNEQFF.

The V call is TRBV25-1, the J call TRBJ2-1, with a possible D match to TRBD1 (5 bases). CDR3 length equals 15 residues. Trimming took off 3 bases at V and 0 bases at J, with 9 bases between the two ends. Germline lookup yields CDR1 MGHDK and CDR2 SYGVNS. The CDR3 loop is CASSETVLSYNEQFF. CDR3 in DNA: TGTGCCAGCAGTGAGACAGTCCTCTCCTACAATGAGCAGTTCTTC.

The count of this clone is one. The chain employs TRBV12-3 or TRBV12-4 and TRBJ1-2; maybe TRBD1 (6 bases). Trimming removed 3 bases at V and 6 bases at J, with 11 bases between. This CDR3 is 13 amino acids long. This CDR3 reads CASSFLTGDGYTF. Written as DNA, the CDR3 is TGTGCCAGCAGTTTCCTGACAGGCGATGGCTACACCTTC.

The rearrangement links TRBV27 to TRBJ1-2; 9 positions match TRBD1. This CDR3 comprises 14 residues. Germline V gene data show CDR1 as MNHEY and CDR2 as SMNVEV (reference sequence). V was pared by 2 bases and J by 5 bases, with 3 bases of the junction left unmatched. CDR3 nucleotide sequence: TGTGCCAGCAGTTTAGTCGGGACAGGGTATGGCTACACCTTC. It translates to CASSLVGTGYGYTF.

The genes are TRBV14 and TRBJ1-2; a possible D gene is TRBD1 (6 bases). Germline lookup yields CDR1 SGHDN and CDR2 FVKESK. The CDR3 spans 13 residues. Trimming pared 5 bases from V and 8 bases from J, leaving 15 bases between. This chain's CDR3 is CASSGGHESGYTF. Here the CDR3 DNA reads TGTGCCAGCAGCGGGGGACACGAATCCGGCTACACCTTC.